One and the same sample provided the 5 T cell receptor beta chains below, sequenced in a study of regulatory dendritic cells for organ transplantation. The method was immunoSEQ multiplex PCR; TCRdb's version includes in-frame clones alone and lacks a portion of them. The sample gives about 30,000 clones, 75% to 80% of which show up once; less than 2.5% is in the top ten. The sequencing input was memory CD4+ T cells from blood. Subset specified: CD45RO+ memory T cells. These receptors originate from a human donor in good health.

The CDR3, as DNA: TGTGCCAGCAGCGTTCCCGGCGGCCCCGGGGAGCTGTTTTTT. Protein product: CASSVPGGPGELFF. The chain has TRBV5-4 and TRBJ2-2; no clear D. The CDR3 has 14 residues. Germline assignment: CDR1 SGHNT and CDR2 YYREEE (reference sequence). V was shortened by 4 bases and J by 6 bases, with 13 bases between the two germline ends.

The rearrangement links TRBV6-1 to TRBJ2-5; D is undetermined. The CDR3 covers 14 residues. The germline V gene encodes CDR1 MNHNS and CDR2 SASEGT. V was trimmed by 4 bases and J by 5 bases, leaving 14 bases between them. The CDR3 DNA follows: TGTGCCAGCAGTGTTGTGCCCGGAGCGGAGACCCAGTACTTC. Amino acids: CASSVVPGAETQYF.

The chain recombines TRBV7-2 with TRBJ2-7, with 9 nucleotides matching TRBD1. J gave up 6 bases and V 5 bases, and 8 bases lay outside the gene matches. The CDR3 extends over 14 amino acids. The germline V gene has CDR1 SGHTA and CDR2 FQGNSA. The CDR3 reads CASSARTGEGEQYF. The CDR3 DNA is TGTGCCAGCAGCGCTAGGACAGGGGAGGGCGAGCAGTACTTC.

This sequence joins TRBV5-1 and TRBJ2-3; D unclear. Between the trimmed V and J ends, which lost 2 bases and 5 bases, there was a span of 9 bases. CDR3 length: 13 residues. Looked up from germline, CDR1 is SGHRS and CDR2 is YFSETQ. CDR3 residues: CASSLEVGDTQYF. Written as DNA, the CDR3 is TGCGCCAGCAGCTTAGAGGTTGGAGATACGCAGTATTTT.

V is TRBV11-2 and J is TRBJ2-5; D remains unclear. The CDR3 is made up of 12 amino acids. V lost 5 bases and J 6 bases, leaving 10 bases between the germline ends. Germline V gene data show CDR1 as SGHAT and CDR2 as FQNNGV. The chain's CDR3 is CASSRPPQTQYF. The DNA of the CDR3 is TGTGCCAGCAGCCGACCCCCCCAGACCCAGTACTTC.